The 24 T cell receptor beta chains presented below share a single source sample, sequenced in a study of beta chain features in type 1 diabetes. Study results and caveats: Shortening that was moderate but significant affected the TCRB CDR3s of Type 1 diabetes patients in all four CD4+ subsets.

The entirety of the isolated RNA underwent reverse transcription, so expressed TCRB transcripts were sequenced. Libraries were prepared by immunoSEQ multiplex PCR; TCRdb keeps only in-frame clonotypes and omits some of them. The repertoire holds 600,000 to 700,000 clones, roughly an eighth seen once, with more than 0.09% in the top ten. No cognate antigen is known for these TCRs. The specimen was naive CD4+ T cells from blood. These receptors all come from a man aged 30 to 39 with type 1 diabetes.

The V gene is TRBV29-1, the J gene TRBJ1-3; D remains unclear. The germline gives CDR1 SQVTM, CDR2 ANQGSEA. The CDR3 has 15 amino acids. V lost 5 bases to trimming and J lost 1 base, with 15 bases between them. The CDR3, as DNA: TGCAGCGTTATCTCGGTCGTCGGGTCTGGAAACACCATATATTTT. As protein: CSVISVVGSGNTIYF.

Worth noting for this clone: The same CDR3 arises from other DNA sequences in this sample as well. V usage is TRBV29-1 and J usage is TRBJ2-1; 8 bases align to TRBD1. V dropped 3 bases and J dropped 3; count of bases not matched to a gene: 13. The CDR3 extends over 17 amino acids. Germline-derived CDR1 and CDR2 are SQVTM and ANQGSEA. The CDR3 spells CSVDPATGANLYNEQFF. Written as DNA, the CDR3 is TGCAGCGTTGATCCGGCGACAGGGGCGAATCTCTACAATGAGCAGTTCTTC.

This clone was seen more than once but under ten times. The chain is built from TRBV19 and TRBJ1-6; 9 bases agree with TRBD1. CDR3 size: 14 residues. J was trimmed by 11 bases and V by 5 bases; bases with no gene match: 7. Germline loops: CDR1 LNHDA, CDR2 SQIVND (reference sequence). The chain's CDR3 is CASSGQGTLTPLHF. CDR3 DNA sequence: TGTGCCAGTAGTGGACAGGGGACTCTAACACCCCTCCACTTT.

This clone was seen only a few times. This sequence joins TRBV11-2 and TRBJ2-5, with a possible D match to TRBD2 (5 bases). CDR1 is SGHAT, CDR2 FQNNGV, per germline. CDR3 size: 14 residues. V was trimmed by 1 base and J by 5 bases, leaving 11 bases between them. This chain's CDR3 is CASSLGASGETQYF. In DNA form, the CDR3 reads TGTGCCAGCAGCTTAGGGGCCTCGGGGGAGACCCAGTACTTC.

The chain links TRBV7-2 to TRBJ2-1, with 8 nucleotides matching TRBD2. V was clipped by 5 bases and J by 8 bases; unmatched bases: 14. The CDR3 contains 16 residues. CDR1 and CDR2 from the germline V gene are SGHTA and FQGNSA. The CDR3 reads CASSPPRGGSQDEQFF. The CDR3 nucleotides read TGTGCCAGCAGCCCTCCACGGGGGGGCTCTCAGGATGAGCAGTTCTTC.

The gene calls are TRBV18 and TRBJ1-4; D is ambiguous. Between the trimmed V and J ends, which lost 0 bases and 8 bases, there was a span of 10 bases. Germline V gene sequence: CDR1 KGHSH, CDR2 LQKENI. This CDR3 comprises 14 residues. CDR3 coding DNA: TGTGCCAGCTCACCACCTGAGGGATTGGAAAAACTGTTTTTT. It specifies CASSPPEGLEKLFF.

V is TRBV7-9 and J is TRBJ1-2, with 9 positions matching TRBD1. The V segment lost 1 base and the J segment 4 bases; nucleotides outside the gene matches: 7. The length of the CDR3 is 16 residues. CDR1 is SEHNR, CDR2 FQNEAQ, per germline (reference sequence). The CDR3 DNA reads as TGTGCCAGCAGCTTAGATGGGACAGGGTTCAGCTATGGCTACACCTTC. This sequence encodes CASSLDGTGFSYGYTF.

This rearrangement joins TRBV11-3 to TRBJ1-6, with D perhaps TRBD1 (5 bases). Germline-derived CDR1 and CDR2 are SGHNT and YENEEA. CDR3 length: 14 residues. CDR3 protein: CVLILQGFNSPLHF. CDR3 bases: TGTGTCCTTATACTTCAGGGTTTTAATTCACCCCTCCACTTT. The whole variable domain, filled in from reference TRBV11-3 and TRBJ1-6, reads EAGVVQSPRYKIIEKKQPVAFWCNPISGHNTLYWYLQNLGQGPELLIRYENEEAVDDSQLPKDRFSAERLKGVDSTLKIQPAELGDSAVYLCVLILQGFNSPLHFGNGTRLTVT.

In its sample, this clone was seen a few times. J is TRBJ2-1 and V is TRBV2; possibly TRBD2 for D (5 bases). V was trimmed by 6 bases and J by 9 bases, leaving 12 bases between them. Germline CDR1 reads SNHLY; CDR2 reads FYNNEI. CDR3 length: 12 residues. The CDR3: CASRPPGSEQFF. CDR3 DNA sequence: TGTGCCAGCAGGCCCCCGGGGAGTGAGCAGTTCTTC.

Only a few counts were recorded for this clone. This sequence joins TRBV7-2 and TRBJ2-3; possibly TRBD2 for D (6 bases). CDR1 and CDR2 from the germline V gene are SGHTA and FQGNSA. CDR3 length: 15 residues. The V and J ends lost 8 bases and 2 bases respectively, with 17 bases between them. The CDR3 sequence: CASRRGGVLTDTQYF. The CDR3 nucleotides are TGTGCCAGCCGTAGGGGCGGGGTTCTCACAGATACGCAGTATTTT.

This clone was observed a handful of times. The V call is TRBV18, the J call TRBJ2-1; the D gene is possibly TRBD1 (6 bases). This CDR3 region has 15 residues. Germline CDR1 KGHSH, CDR2 LQKENI. Trimming removed 2 bases at V and 5 bases at J, with 13 bases between. The CDR3 spells CASSPNRAQDNEQFF. CDR3 DNA sequence: TGTGCCAGCTCACCAAACAGGGCTCAAGACAATGAGCAGTTCTTC.

This clone showed up just a few times. The chain couples TRBV29-1 to TRBJ2-1; D is perhaps TRBD1 (5 bases). Germline CDR1 reads SQVTM; CDR2 reads ANQGSEA. CDR3 size: 13 residues. V lost 4 bases and J 2 bases, leaving 9 bases between the germline ends. The CDR3 DNA is TGCAGCGTTGCCAGGGAAACCTACAATGAGCAGTTCTTC. Translation: CSVARETYNEQFF.

This chain connects TRBV4-2 to TRBJ2-1, with TRBD2 matching over 12 bases. The CDR3 spans 19 residues. Germline V gene data show CDR1 as LGHNA and CDR2 as YNFKEQ. After removal of 4 bases from V and 5 bases from J, the junction contained 15 bases not matched to a gene. CDR3 nucleotides: TGTGCCAGCAGCCCTATCGTACTAGCGGGAGGCAGGGTGAACAATGAGCAGTTCTTC. This translates into CASSPIVLAGGRVNNEQFF.

This clone was recorded a few times. The chain carries TRBV2 and TRBJ2-1, with 7 bases aligning to TRBD2. Germline CDR1 is SNHLY and CDR2 is FYNNEI. CDR3 length equals 15 residues. V was clipped by 3 bases and J by 0 bases; unmatched bases: 2. The CDR3 region has the DNA TGTGCCAGCAGTGAGCGGGAGAGCTCCTACAATGAGCAGTTCTTC. Protein sequence: CASSERESSYNEQFF. Using reference TRBV2 and TRBJ2-1 for the parts outside the CDR3, the full variable domain is EPEVTQTPSHQVTQMGQEVILRCVPISNHLYFYWYRQILGQKVEFLVSFYNNEISEKSEIFDDQFSVERPDGSNFTLKIRSTKLEDSAMYFCASSERESSYNEQFFGPGTRLTVL.

This clone occurred a few times. The chain couples TRBV27 to TRBJ2-7; D may be TRBD2 (6 bases). The CDR3 extends over 12 amino acids. Trimming took off 2 bases at V and 11 bases at J, with 13 bases between the two ends. The germline CDR1 and CDR2 sequences are MNHEY and SMNVEV (reference sequence). CDR3 nucleotides: TGTGCCAGCAGTTTACCAGGGAGGAGCGAGTACTTC. Protein sequence: CASSLPGRSEYF.

This clone has only a few counts. This chain joins TRBV27 and TRBJ2-5, with D unclear. The CDR3 has 15 amino acids. The V and J ends lost 3 bases and 1 base respectively, with 12 bases between them. Germline CDR1 is MNHEY and CDR2 is SMNVEV (reference sequence). CDR3 coding DNA: TGTGCCAGCAGTTTCTCGCGGCAGACCCAAGAGACCCAGTACTTC. It encodes CASSFSRQTQETQYF.

V and J are TRBV4-3 and TRBJ1-6; no firm D call. Germline CDR1 reads LGHNA; CDR2 reads YSLEER. The CDR3 consists of 17 residues. Trimming left V 0 bases short and J 7 bases short, with 16 bases between. The CDR3 DNA sequence: TGCGCCAGCAGCCAAGACTTCGAGGGTTCTAGAAATTCACCCCTCCACTTT. Its protein product is CASSQDFEGSRNSPLHF.

This chain links TRBV29-1 with TRBJ2-7; 9 bases fit TRBD1. Per germline, CDR1 SQVTM and CDR2 ANQGSEA. The V segment lost 7 bases and the J segment 1 base; nucleotides outside the gene matches: 8. CDR3 length equals 14 residues. In nucleotides, the CDR3 is TGCAGCGCCATGGGACAGGGTCATTCCTACGAGCAGTACTTC. Its protein is CSAMGQGHSYEQYF.

This clone came up a few times. The chain carries TRBV7-9 and TRBJ1-1; D is unresolved. The length of the CDR3 is 13 residues. V shed 5 bases and J shed 11 bases, with 18 bases lying between them. Germline V gives CDR1 SEHNR, CDR2 FQNEAQ (reference sequence). DNA for the CDR3: TGTGCCAGCAGCAGGGAGGAACGGGTCGGGGCTTTCTTT. Protein: CASSREERVGAFF.

The chain joins TRBV7-2 to TRBJ2-1; possibly TRBD1 for D (5 bases). This CDR3 contains 12 residues. In germline, CDR1 is SGHTA, CDR2 FQGNSA. V lost 5 bases and J 7 bases, leaving 9 bases between the germline ends. The CDR3 region is CASSTQGNEQFF. DNA for the CDR3: TGTGCCAGCAGCACCCAGGGTAATGAGCAGTTCTTC.

This chain joins TRBV5-1 and TRBJ2-5; TRBD2 agrees at 8 bases. Looked up from germline, CDR1 is SGHRS and CDR2 is YFSETQ. With 2 bases clipped from V and 3 bases from J, the junction kept 6 bases outside the gene matches. The CDR3 is 15 residues long. For the CDR3, the DNA is TGCGCCAGCAGCTTAGCGGGAGCTAAAAAAGAGACCCAGTACTTC. Protein sequence: CASSLAGAKKETQYF.

The sample holds one count of this clone. The chain employs TRBV7-2 and TRBJ1-4, with 11 bases matching TRBD1. This CDR3 has 15 amino acids. Germline values: CDR1 SGHTA, CDR2 FQGNSA. V was pared by 8 bases and J by 8 bases, with 10 bases of the junction left unmatched. The CDR3 sequence: CASSPTRTGGEKLFF. The DNA for the CDR3 is TGTGCCAGCTCCCCTACGAGGACAGGGGGCGAAAAACTGTTTTTT.

The J gene is TRBJ2-2, the V gene TRBV11-2; no reliable D call. Germline values: CDR1 SGHAT, CDR2 FQNNGV. The germline V and J ends were trimmed by 5 bases and 4 bases, with 11 bases remaining between them. There are 14 residues in the CDR3. CDR3 DNA: TGTGCCAGCAGCCCCCAGCCTGCCACCGGGGAGCTGTTTTTT. Its translation is CASSPQPATGELFF.

The chain uses TRBV2 and TRBJ2-1; 8 positions agree with TRBD1. The CDR3 runs 14 residues. Trimming took 8 bases from V and 4 from J; bases not matched to a gene: 7. Germline lookup yields CDR1 SNHLY and CDR2 FYNNEI. CDR3 in DNA: TGTGCCAGCGCTGACAGGGGCGCGTACAATGAGCAGTTCTTC. It codes for CASADRGAYNEQFF.